The 3 T cell receptor beta chains below were found in one sample sequenced in a study of cytomegalovirus exposure and HLA in healthy donors. With 60 Vbeta and 13 Jbeta primers, the PCR was carried out. The assay was immunoSEQ multiplex PCR, and TCRdb's table has in-frame clones only and misses some. In the table there are tens of thousands of clones, more than 55% of which are singletons. Sequenced material: PBMCs. These receptors were collected from a man aged 55 to 69 in good health and CMV-seropositive.

This clone was seen only once. The V and J genes are TRBV9 and TRBJ2-7; D is perhaps TRBD2 (6 bases). V shed 3 bases and J shed 1 base, with 14 bases lying between them. Germline V gene lookup returns CDR1 SGDLS and CDR2 YYNGEE. This CDR3 comprises 15 residues. The CDR3 nucleotides are TGTGCCAGCAGCGCAACCGGGACTGAATCCTACGAGCAGTACTTC. The encoded protein is CASSATGTESYEQYF.

This clone was seen only a few times. V gene TRBV28 combines with J gene TRBJ2-3, with 12 bases fitting TRBD2. V trimming: 6 bases; J trimming: 3 bases; junction bases outside the gene matches: 7. From germline, CDR1 is MDHEN and CDR2 SYDVKM. This CDR3 is 16 amino acids long. CDR3 nucleotide sequence: TGTGCCAGCAGCCCTAGCGGGAGGGCCAGGACAGATACGCAGTATTTT. This translates into CASSPSGRARTDTQYF. The variable domain in full, with the rest retrieved from reference TRBV28 and TRBJ2-3, is DVKVTQSSRYLVKRTGEKVFLECVQDMDHENMFWYRQDPGLGLRLIYFSYDVKMKEKGDIPEGYSVSREKKERFSLILESASTNQTSMYLCASSPSGRARTDTQYFGPGTRLTVL.

V gene TRBV6-6 combines with J gene TRBJ2-5; perhaps TRBD2 as D (6 bases). Germline CDR1 MNHNY, CDR2 SVGAGI (reference sequence). This CDR3 spans 14 amino acids. V dropped 1 base and J dropped 5 bases, with 11 bases sitting between them. CDR3 residues: CASSYFSGGETQYF. The CDR3 DNA reads TGTGCCAGCAGTTACTTTAGCGGAGGGGAGACCCAGTACTTC.